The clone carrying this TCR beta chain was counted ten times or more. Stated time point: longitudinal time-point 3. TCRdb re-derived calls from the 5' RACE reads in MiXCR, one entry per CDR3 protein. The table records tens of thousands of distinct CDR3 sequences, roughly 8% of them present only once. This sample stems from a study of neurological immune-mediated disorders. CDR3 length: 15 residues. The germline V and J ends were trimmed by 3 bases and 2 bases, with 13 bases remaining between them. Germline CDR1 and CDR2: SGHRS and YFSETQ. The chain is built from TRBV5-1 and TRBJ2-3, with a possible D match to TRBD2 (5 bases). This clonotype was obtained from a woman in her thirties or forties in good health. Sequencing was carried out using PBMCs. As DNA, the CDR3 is TGCGCCAGCAGCTCCTTACCGGGGTACACAGATACGCAGTATTTT. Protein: CASSSLPGYTDTQYF.